Sequencing of this T cell receptor beta chain was carried out in a study of blood T cell repertoires in COVID-19. A word on this clone: Other DNA sequences from this sample encode an identical CDR3 as well.

Data came from immunoSEQ multiplex PCR; TCRdb stores just in-frame clones and leaves some out. The table has hundreds of thousands of clones, about 90% seen once. V lost 2 bases and J lost 4, with 8 bases in between. Germline V gene data show CDR1 as LNHDA and CDR2 as SQIVND (reference sequence). The CDR3 sequence is 13 residues long. Sequenced material: peripheral blood. The receptor was isolated from a woman in her 30s with COVID-19, enrolled during active disease. The chain has TRBV19 and TRBJ2-5; no clear D gene. CDR3 residues: CASSIPPGETQYF. The DNA of the CDR3 is TGTGCCAGTAGTATACCCCCAGGAGAGACCCAGTACTTC.